A single sample is the source of the 21 T cell receptor beta chains below, sequenced in a study of T cells after yellow fever vaccination. TCRdb processed the 5' RACE reads anew with MiXCR; each CDR3 protein has one entry. The repertoire holds 500,000 to 650,000 distinct CDR3 sequences, around 17% seen once, with about 18% in the top ten. This specimen was PBMCs, taken 5 days after the first yellow fever vaccination. The receptors derive from a man younger than 35 who received the YFV17D yellow fever vaccine.

The chain has TRBV18 and TRBJ2-4, with D possibly matching TRBD2 (6 bases). The CDR3 has 13 amino acids. V lost 0 bases, J lost 8 bases, and 8 bases lay in between. CDR1 KGHSH and CDR2 LQKENI come from the germline V gene. In DNA, the CDR3 is TGTGCCAGCTCACCACCTTCGGGGGACATTCAGTACTTC. The encoded protein is CASSPPSGDIQYF.

As DNA, the CDR3 is TGTGCTTTTTCACTTGTCATGGGGACCCAGTACTTC. Translating gives CAFSLVMGTQYF. The chain is built from TRBV30 and TRBJ2-5, with D uncertain. This CDR3 comprises 12 residues. Germline V gene lookup returns CDR1 GTSNPN and CDR2 SVGIG (reference sequence).

Only a few counts were recorded for this clonotype. V and J are TRBV18 and TRBJ1-5; D is ambiguous. The CDR3 extends over 13 amino acids. Trimming shortened V by 2 bases and J by 5 bases, and 7 bases separated the two germline ends. In germline, CDR1 is KGHSH, CDR2 LQKENI. This CDR3 is CASSPGVDQPQHF. DNA of the CDR3: TGTGCCAGCTCACCAGGAGTGGATCAGCCCCAGCATTTT.

This clonotype was counted only a few times. This chain connects TRBV12-3 or TRBV12-4 to TRBJ1-5; weak D call: TRBD1 (5 bases). The germline V and J ends were trimmed by 6 bases and 2 bases, with 14 bases remaining between them. This CDR3 contains 15 residues. This CDR3 reads CASSRNTGGNQPQHF. The CDR3 DNA follows: TGTGCCAGCAGCCGCAATACGGGGGGCAATCAGCCCCAGCATTTT.

This clonotype turned up a few times. This chain joins TRBV21-1 and TRBJ2-1; TRBD1, the table's D call, was not compared with the DNA. TRBV21-1 is marked as a pseudogene. This CDR3 contains 14 residues. The CDR3: CASIPFRQENEQFF. The CDR3 nucleotides are TGTGCCAGCATTCCCTTTCGACAGGAGAATGAGCAGTTCTTC.

This clonotype came up a few times. The rearrangement uses TRBV29-1 and TRBJ1-2, with D possibly being TRBD1 (5 bases). Trimming removed 4 bases at V and 0 bases at J, with 9 bases between. Germline V gene data show CDR1 as SQVTM and CDR2 as ANQGSEA. The CDR3 length is 13 residues. CDR3 amino acids: CSVAGGANYGYTF. CDR3 nucleotides: TGCAGCGTTGCGGGGGGAGCTAACTATGGCTACACCTTC. Full variable domain (missing parts from reference TRBV29-1 and TRBJ1-2): SAVISQKPSRDICQRGTSLTIQCQVDSQVTMMFWYRQQPGQSLTLIATANQGSEATYESGFVIDKFPISRPNLTFSTLTVSNMSPEDSSIYLCSVAGGANYGYTFGSGTRLTVV.

The rearrangement links TRBV20-1 to TRBJ2-7; 9 positions match TRBD1. The CDR3 covers 13 residues. Per germline, CDR1 DFQATT and CDR2 SNEGSKA (reference sequence). Here the CDR3 DNA reads TGCAGAGCTGACTCGGGACAGGGAGTCGGGCAGTACGTC. The encoded protein is CRADSGQGVGQYV.

This clonotype was found a few times. J is TRBJ2-3 and V is TRBV7-2; D is undetermined. Germline assignment: CDR1 SGHTA and CDR2 FQGNSA. This CDR3 has 15 amino acids. The V end was cut by 1 base, the J end by 4 bases, with 12 bases between. The CDR3 bases are TGTGCCAGCAGCTTAGAGCCGGATAGCTCAGATACGCAGTATTTT. It translates to CASSLEPDSSDTQYF.

The rearrangement links TRBV9 to TRBJ2-1; 11 nucleotides align to TRBD2. The J segment lost 8 bases and the V segment lost 4 bases, leaving 5 bases of the junction unmatched. The CDR3 extends over 14 amino acids. CDR1 and CDR2 from the germline V gene are SGDLS and YYNGEE. The chain's CDR3 is CASSPVAGGHEQFF. CDR3 sequence (DNA): TGTGCCAGCAGCCCCGTAGCGGGGGGGCATGAGCAGTTCTTC.

This clonotype has more than one count but fewer than ten. The V gene is TRBV20-1, the J gene TRBJ1-4, with 11 bases matching TRBD1. The V gene end was trimmed by 6 bases and the J gene end by 8 bases; junction bases not matched to a gene: 11. CDR1 and CDR2 (germline): DFQATT, SNEGSKA (reference sequence). This CDR3 comprises 15 residues. Written as DNA, the CDR3 is TGCAGTGCCCACGGACAGGGGGCGGGAGGCGAAAAACTGTTTTTT. It translates to CSAHGQGAGGEKLFF.

The chain has TRBV11-2 and TRBJ2-3, with 9 bases aligning to TRBD2. Germline V gene data show CDR1 as SGHAT and CDR2 as FQNNGV. There are 16 residues in the CDR3. V shed 2 bases and J 2 bases; nucleotides not matched to a gene: 5. In DNA form, the CDR3 reads TGTGCCAGCAGCTTACCCAGCGGGGGGCACACAGATACGCAGTATTTT. This sequence encodes CASSLPSGGHTDTQYF. Complete variable domain (other parts from reference TRBV11-2 and TRBJ2-3): EAGVAQSPRYKIIEKRQSVAFWCNPISGHATLYWYQQILGQGPKLLIQFQNNGVVDDSQLPKDRFSAERLKGVDSTLKIQPAKLEDSAVYLCASSLPSGGHTDTQYFGPGTRLTVL.

The gene calls are TRBV4-1 and TRBJ1-4; D unresolved. The CDR3 is 15 amino acids. From germline, CDR1 is MGHRA and CDR2 YSYEKL. With 4 bases removed from V and 8 bases from J, the gap between germline ends came to 17 bases. This chain's CDR3 is CASSPREGLWEKLFF. The CDR3 coding sequence is TGCGCCAGCAGCCCACGGGAGGGCCTTTGGGAAAAACTGTTTTTT.

The chain combines TRBV7-9 with TRBJ1-2, with D uncertain. Per the germline V gene, CDR1 is SEHNR and CDR2 is FQNEAQ (reference sequence). The V end lost 5 bases, the J end lost 8 bases, and 18 bases lay between the germline ends. CDR3 length equals 14 residues. The CDR3 DNA follows: TGTGCCAGCAGCCCTTCTGGTTTGAAAAGAGGCTACACCTTC. The encoded protein is CASSPSGLKRGYTF.

This clonotype has ten or more counts. V is TRBV12-3 or TRBV12-4 and J is TRBJ1-5; a weak D match, TRBD1 (5 bases). The V and J ends lost 8 bases and 1 base respectively, with 12 bases between them. This CDR3 is built from 14 residues. As DNA, the CDR3 is TGTGCCAGCGCCCGAGACAGCAGCAATCAGCCCCAGCATTTT. Protein sequence: CASARDSSNQPQHF.

There are a few counts of this clonotype. The chain links TRBV7-3 to TRBJ2-2; no clear D gene. V dropped 6 bases and J dropped 2 bases, with 10 bases sitting between them. This CDR3 is 14 amino acids long. Germline V gives CDR1 SGHTA, CDR2 FQGTGA. The CDR3 region is CASRRSRNTGELFF. CDR3 DNA sequence: TGTGCCAGCAGAAGGTCGAGAAACACCGGGGAGCTGTTTTTT.

CDR3 sequence (DNA): TGCGCCAGCAGCCAAGAGGGGACTAGTTCCCGTGAGCAGTTCTTC. It yields the protein CASSQEGTSSREQFF. The genes are TRBV5-1 and TRBJ2-1, with 8 bases lining up with TRBD2. Germline V gene data show CDR1 as SGHRS and CDR2 as YFSETQ. Germline trimming cut 4 bases from V and 9 bases from J; bases unmatched to any gene: 12. The CDR3 covers 15 residues.

The chain has TRBV4-2 and TRBJ1-2; 7 bases are a match to TRBD1. V shed 0 bases and J 9 bases; nucleotides not matched to a gene: 4. CDR1 and CDR2 from the germline V gene are LGHNA and YNFKEQ. This CDR3 has 13 amino acids. This CDR3 is CASSQDQGGSYTF. DNA for the CDR3: TGTGCCAGCAGCCAAGATCAGGGGGGCAGCTACACCTTC.

The table lists this clonotype with a few counts. The gene calls are TRBV7-8 and TRBJ2-5; no reliable D call. Germline-derived CDR1 and CDR2 are SGHVS and FQNEAQ. This CDR3 has 10 residues. The V end was cut by 7 bases, the J end by 5 bases, with 5 bases between. DNA of the CDR3: TGTGCCAGCACGAGGGAGACCCAGTACTTC. This encodes CASTRETQYF.

The table lists this clonotype with a few counts. The rearrangement joins TRBV7-2 to TRBJ1-4, with no clear D. Germline values: CDR1 SGHTA, CDR2 FQGNSA. V gave up 1 base and J gave up 10 bases, with 10 bases separating them. The CDR3 covers 13 residues. The CDR3 DNA reads TGTGCCAGCAGCTTAGGGTTAGAGGGAAAACTGTTTTTT. This encodes CASSLGLEGKLFF.

V and J are TRBV28 and TRBJ1-6; D unresolved. This CDR3 contains 11 residues. The V end was cut by 6 bases, the J end by 6 bases, with 3 bases between. In germline, CDR1 is MDHEN, CDR2 SYDVKM. This chain's CDR3 is CASRTNSPLHF. In DNA form, the CDR3 reads TGTGCCAGCAGGACTAATTCACCCCTCCACTTT.

This clonotype has a handful of counts. The rearrangement joins TRBV5-1 to TRBJ2-2; 7 nucleotides align to TRBD2. Trimming took 4 bases from V and 6 from J; bases not matched to a gene: 9. Looked up from germline, CDR1 is SGHRS and CDR2 is YFSETQ. The CDR3 has 15 residues. The CDR3 protein is CASSHGLDGAGELFF. In nucleotides, the CDR3 is TGCGCCAGCAGCCATGGACTAGACGGGGCCGGGGAGCTGTTTTTT.